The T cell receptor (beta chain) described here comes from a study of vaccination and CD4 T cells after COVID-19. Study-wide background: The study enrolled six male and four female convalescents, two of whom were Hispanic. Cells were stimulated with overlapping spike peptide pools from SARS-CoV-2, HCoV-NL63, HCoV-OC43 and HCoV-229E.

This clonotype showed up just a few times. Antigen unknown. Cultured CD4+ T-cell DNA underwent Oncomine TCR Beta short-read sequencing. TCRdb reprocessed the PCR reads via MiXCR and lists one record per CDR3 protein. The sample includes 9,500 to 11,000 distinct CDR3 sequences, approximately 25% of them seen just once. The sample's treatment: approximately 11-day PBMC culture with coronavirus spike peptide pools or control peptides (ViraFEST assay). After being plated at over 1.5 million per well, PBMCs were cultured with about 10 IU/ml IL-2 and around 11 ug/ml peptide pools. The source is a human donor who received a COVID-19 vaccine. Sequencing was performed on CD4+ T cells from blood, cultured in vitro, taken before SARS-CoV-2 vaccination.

Here the CDR3 reads CASSTHRKETQYF. CDR3 nucleotides: TGTGCCAGCAGTACCCATAGGAAAGAGACCCAGTACTTC. The rearrangement joins TRBV2 to TRBJ2-5, with D unresolved. The CDR3 length is 13 residues. V shed 5 bases and J shed 3 bases, with 10 bases lying between them. The germline gives CDR1 SNHLY, CDR2 FYNNEI. The full variable domain, its missing parts supplied by reference TRBV2 and TRBJ2-5, is EPEVTQTPSHQVTQMGQEVILRCVPISNHLYFYWYRQILGQKVEFLVSFYNNEISEKSEIFDDQFSVERPDGSNFTLKIRSTKLEDSAMYFCASSTHRKETQYFGPGTRLLVL.